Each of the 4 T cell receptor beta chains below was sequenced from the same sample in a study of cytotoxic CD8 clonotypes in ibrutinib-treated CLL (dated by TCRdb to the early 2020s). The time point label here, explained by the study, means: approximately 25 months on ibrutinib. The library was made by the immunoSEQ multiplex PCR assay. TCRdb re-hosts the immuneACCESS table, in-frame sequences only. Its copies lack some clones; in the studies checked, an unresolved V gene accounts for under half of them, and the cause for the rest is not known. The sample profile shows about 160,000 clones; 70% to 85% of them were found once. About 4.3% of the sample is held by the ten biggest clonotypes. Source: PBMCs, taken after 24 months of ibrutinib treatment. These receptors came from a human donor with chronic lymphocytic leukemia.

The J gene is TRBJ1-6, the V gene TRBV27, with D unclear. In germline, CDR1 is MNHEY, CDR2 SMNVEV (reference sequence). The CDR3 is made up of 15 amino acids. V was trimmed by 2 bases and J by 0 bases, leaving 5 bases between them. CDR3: CASSLESSYNSPLHF. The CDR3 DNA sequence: TGTGCCAGCAGTTTAGAGTCCTCCTATAATTCACCCCTCCACTTT.

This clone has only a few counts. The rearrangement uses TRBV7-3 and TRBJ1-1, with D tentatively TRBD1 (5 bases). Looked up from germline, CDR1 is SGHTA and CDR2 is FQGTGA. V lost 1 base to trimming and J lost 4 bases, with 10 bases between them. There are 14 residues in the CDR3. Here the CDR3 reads CASSLSSRATEAFF. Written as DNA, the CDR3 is TGTGCCAGCAGCTTAAGCTCCAGGGCCACTGAAGCTTTCTTT.

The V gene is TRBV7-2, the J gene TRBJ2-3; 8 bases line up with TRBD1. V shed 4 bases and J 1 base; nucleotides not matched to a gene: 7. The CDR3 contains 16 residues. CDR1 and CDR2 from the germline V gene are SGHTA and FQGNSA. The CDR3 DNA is TGTGCCAGCAGCTCTCAGGGGGCTATGGGCACAGATACGCAGTATTTT. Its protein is CASSSQGAMGTDTQYF.

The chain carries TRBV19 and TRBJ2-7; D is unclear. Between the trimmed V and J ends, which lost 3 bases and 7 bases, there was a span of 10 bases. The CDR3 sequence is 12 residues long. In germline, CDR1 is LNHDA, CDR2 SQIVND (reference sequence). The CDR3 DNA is TGTGCCAGTAGTATCACTCCTGGAGAGCAGTACTTC. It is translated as CASSITPGEQYF.